A single T cell receptor beta chain is shown here with its context. The entry originates in a study of Tregs in tolerant kidney transplant recipients. Assay used: immunoSEQ multiplex PCR; TCRdb lists only in-frame clones, some missing. The table lists under 100,000 clones, more than 90% of them singletons, with over 3.5% in the top ten. Unstimulated Tregs (CD4+CD25+CD127-) and CD4+CD25- non-Tregs were sorted from PBMCs. Germline loops: CDR1 MNHEY, CDR2 SMNVEV (reference sequence). The CDR3 runs 16 residues. V was clipped by 3 bases and J by 3 bases, with 18 bases between them. This chain links TRBV27 with TRBJ2-7; possibly TRBD1 for D (6 bases). Sample: CD8+ T cells from blood. This receptor was obtained from a human donor in good health. The CDR3 bases are TGTGCCAGCAGTTTTGCGGCAGGGGAGAGTCTCTACGAGCAGTACTTC. Amino acids: CASSFAAGESLYEQYF.